This TCR beta chain was identified during a study of blood T cell repertoires in COVID-19. Measured with immunoSEQ multiplex PCR; TCRdb has only the in-frame clones, and not every one. The sample carries roughly 290,000 clones, approximately 80% recorded once. Trimming removed 8 bases from V and 4 bases from J, with 14 bases in between. CDR3 length equals 13 residues. Sequenced input: peripheral blood. The chain employs TRBV12-3 or TRBV12-4 and TRBJ1-2, with D unclear. The sequence was collected from a woman between 50 and 59 years old with active or convalescent COVID-19. The DNA for the CDR3 is TGTGCCAGCGTACACGGCCCAGGCTATGGCTACACCTTC. Translating it yields CASVHGPGYGYTF.